Below, 16 T cell receptor beta chains from the same sample are listed, as sequenced in a study of Graves' ophthalmopathy and Graves' hyperthyroidism. RNA transcripts were the source from which TCR beta CDR3 regions were amplified. HTBI primers served in a first-round RT-PCR, which a second-round multiplex PCR followed. Each CDR3 protein is one row after TCRdb ran MiXCR on the multiplex PCR reads. The sample includes around 1,200,000 distinct CDR3 sequences, about two fifths seen only once; the top ten take approximately 12%. The sample was peripheral blood or thyroid tissue (not recorded which). These receptors originate from an adult man with Graves' hyperthyroidism.

V usage is TRBV6-6 and J usage is TRBJ1-6, with TRBD1 matching 9 bases. Germline loops: CDR1 MNHNY, CDR2 SVGAGI (reference sequence). Trimming took 6 bases from V and 9 from J; bases not matched to a gene: 6. CDR3 length equals 14 residues. The CDR3 loop is CASSRGQGSSPLHF. DNA for the CDR3: TGTGCCAGCAGCCGAGGACAGGGGTCTTCACCCCTCCACTTT.

V gene TRBV20-1 combines with J gene TRBJ1-1; 7 bases agree with TRBD1. The CDR3 consists of 13 residues. V shed 5 bases and J 3 bases; nucleotides not matched to a gene: 6. Germline CDR1 DFQATT, CDR2 SNEGSKA (reference sequence). CDR3 in DNA: TGCAGTGCTGGGGGACAGTTGGACACTGAAGCTTTCTTT. Amino acids: CSAGGQLDTEAFF.

The chain uses TRBV2 and TRBJ1-5; D is possibly TRBD1 (5 bases). The CDR3 contains 16 residues. Trimming cost V 7 bases and J 0 bases, with 16 bases left between them. CDR1 is SNHLY, CDR2 FYNNEI, per germline. The CDR3 region is CASKGLMGSSNQPQHF. The CDR3 bases are TGTGCCAGCAAGGGGTTGATGGGGAGTAGCAATCAGCCCCAGCATTTT.

This clonotype was recorded a few times. The chain has TRBV25-1 and TRBJ1-1, with D tentatively TRBD1 (5 bases). The germline V and J ends were trimmed by 5 bases and 0 bases, with 10 bases remaining between them. The CDR3 runs to 14 residues. Germline V gene sequence: CDR1 MGHDK, CDR2 SYGVNS. The CDR3 sequence: CASSYGAMNTEAFF. The DNA of the CDR3 is TGTGCCAGCAGTTACGGGGCCATGAACACTGAAGCTTTCTTT.

The chain employs TRBV7-9 and TRBJ2-2; a weak D match, TRBD1 (6 bases). V lost 3 bases and J lost 1, with 9 bases in between. CDR1 is SEHNR and CDR2 is FQNEAQ in the germline V gene (reference sequence). This CDR3 is 15 amino acids long. The CDR3 DNA follows: TGTGCCAGCAGCTTCCGGACAGAGAACACCGGGGAGCTGTTTTTT. It codes for CASSFRTENTGELFF.

This clonotype was detected many times. The chain is built from TRBV20-1 and TRBJ2-7; 9 nucleotides align to TRBD2. This CDR3 spans 13 amino acids. Losses at the gene ends were 4 bases for V and 3 bases for J; bases not matched to a gene: 4. In germline, CDR1 is DFQATT, CDR2 SNEGSKA (reference sequence). CDR3 nucleotide sequence: TGCAGTGCTACCCGACTAGCGGACTACGAGCAGTACTTC. Residues: CSATRLADYEQYF.

This clonotype has ten or more counts. The CDR3 bases are TGTGCCAGCAGTCCTTACAGGGAGCGCACGGAAGCTTTCTTT. Translating it yields CASSPYRERTEAFF. The chain has TRBV6-6 and TRBJ1-1, with a weak D call TRBD1 (6 bases). Germline assignment: CDR1 MNHNY and CDR2 SVGAGI (reference sequence). The CDR3 has 14 amino acids. V lost 5 bases, J lost 8 bases, and 18 bases lay in between.

This clonotype showed up many times. The chain links TRBV5-1 to TRBJ1-1, with a tentative D call TRBD1 (5 bases). Germline V gives CDR1 SGHRS, CDR2 YFSETQ. V lost 1 base to trimming and J lost 5 bases, with 15 bases between them. This CDR3 region has 15 residues. Written as DNA, the CDR3 is TGCGCCAGCAGCTTGTGGGGGGTTGAGAGGACTGAAGCTTTCTTT. Translating it yields CASSLWGVERTEAFF.

This clonotype was detected ten times or more. The chain has TRBV7-9 and TRBJ2-2; 7 bases are shared with TRBD1. V dropped 5 bases and J dropped 6; count of bases not matched to a gene: 6. The CDR3 length is 14 residues. Germline V gene data show CDR1 as SEHNR and CDR2 as FQNEAQ (reference sequence). The DNA for the CDR3 is TGTGCCAGCAGCCCCAGACAGGGACCCGGGGAGCTGTTTTTT. Residues: CASSPRQGPGELFF. Full variable domain (rest looked up from reference TRBV7-9 and TRBJ2-2): DTGVSQNPRHKITKRGQNVTFRCDPISEHNRLYWYRQTLGQGPEFLTYFQNEAQLEKSRLLSDRFSAERPKGSFSTLEIQRTEQGDSAMYLCASSPRQGPGELFFGEGSRLTVL.

The chain joins TRBV29-1 to TRBJ1-1, with a possible D match to TRBD1 (6 bases). Between the trimmed V and J ends, which lost 7 bases and 5 bases, there was a span of 14 bases. The CDR3 consists of 12 residues. Germline V CDR1 and CDR2: SQVTM, ANQGSEA. The DNA of the CDR3 is TGCAGCGGGGCTCAGGGGAGGACTGAAGCTTTCTTT. It codes for CSGAQGRTEAFF.

The J gene is TRBJ1-2, the V gene TRBV10-3; D gene uncertain. The V end was cut by 2 bases, the J end by 8 bases, with 9 bases between. Germline V gene sequence: CDR1 ENHRY, CDR2 SYGVKD. There are 12 residues in the CDR3. The CDR3 coding sequence is TGTGCCATCAGTGAGCTGTGGGGAGGCTACACCTTC. It codes for CAISELWGGYTF.

This chain connects TRBV20-1 to TRBJ1-5, with a possible D match to TRBD1 (5 bases). Trimming shortened V by 8 bases and J by 2 bases, and 16 bases separated the two germline ends. Germline CDR1 is DFQATT and CDR2 is SNEGSKA (reference sequence). The CDR3 is 14 residues long. DNA of the CDR3: TGCAGTTTATTCGGGGCGAGGGGCAATCAGCCCCAGCATTTT. Amino acid sequence: CSLFGARGNQPQHF.

This clonotype was seen only a few times. The chain employs TRBV15 and TRBJ2-6; 10 nucleotides agree with TRBD1. The trim removed 5 bases at V and 5 bases at J, leaving 12 bases unmatched. The germline gives CDR1 LNHNV, CDR2 YYDKDF (reference sequence). The CDR3 sequence is 18 residues long. CDR3 coding DNA: TGTGCCACCAGCGGGGTGTCCCAGGGACAGGGGTGGGCCAACGTCCTGACTTTC. The encoded protein is CATSGVSQGQGWANVLTF. Filled out from reference TRBV15 and TRBJ2-6, the complete variable domain reads DAMVIQNPRYQVTQFGKPVTLSCSQTLNHNVMYWYQQKSSQAPKLLFHYYDKDFNNEADTPDNFQSRRPNTSFCFLDIRSPGLGDTAMYLCATSGVSQGQGWANVLTFGAGSRLTVL.

About this clonotype: One end of the junction varies from germline; a read error may be responsible. The J gene is TRBJ1-2, the V gene TRBV10-2, with D maybe TRBD1 (5 bases). CDR1 WSHSY and CDR2 SAAADI come from the germline V gene. The length of the CDR3 is 23 residues. CDR3 DNA sequence: TGTGCCAGCAGTTACTCGCCAGCGAGCTCTGGAAACACCCTATCCTCCGGGACCTATGGCTACACCTTC. Protein product: CASSYSPASSGNTLSSGTYGYTF.

This chain joins TRBV2 and TRBJ2-1; 10 nucleotides agree with TRBD2. Germline V gene sequence: CDR1 SNHLY, CDR2 FYNNEI. This CDR3 has 15 residues. Trimming took 6 bases from V and 9 from J; bases not matched to a gene: 11. CDR3 residues: CASSFGLAGASEQFF. The CDR3 DNA reads as TGTGCCAGCAGCTTCGGCCTAGCGGGGGCCAGTGAGCAGTTCTTC.

To note about this clonotype: A much larger clonotype is one base distant, so this may be a read error. The chain employs TRBV7-9 and TRBJ1-6; no firm D call. The V gene lost 5 bases and the J gene lost 5 bases, with 4 bases spanning the gap. Germline V lookup: CDR1 SEHNR, CDR2 FQNEAQ (reference sequence). The CDR3 spans 12 residues. CDR3 sequence reads: CASSPHNSPLHF. CDR3 sequence (DNA): TGTGCCAGCAGCCCCCATAATTCACCCCTCCACTTT.